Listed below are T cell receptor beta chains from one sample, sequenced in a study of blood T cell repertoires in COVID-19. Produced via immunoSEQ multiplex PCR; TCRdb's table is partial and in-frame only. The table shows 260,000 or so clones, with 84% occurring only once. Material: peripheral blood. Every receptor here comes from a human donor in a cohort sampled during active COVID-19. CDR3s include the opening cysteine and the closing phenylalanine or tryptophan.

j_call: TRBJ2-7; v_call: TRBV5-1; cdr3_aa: CASGRDNSYEQYF
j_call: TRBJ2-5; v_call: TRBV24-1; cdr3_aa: CATSDNGQGSETQYF
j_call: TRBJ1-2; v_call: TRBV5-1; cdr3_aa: CASSQRDSFGYTF
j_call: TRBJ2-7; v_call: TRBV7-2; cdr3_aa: CASSSTANSYEQYF
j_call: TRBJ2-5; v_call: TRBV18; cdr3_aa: CASSPKTGGGETQYF
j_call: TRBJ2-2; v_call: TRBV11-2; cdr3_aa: CASSLDRGSGELFF
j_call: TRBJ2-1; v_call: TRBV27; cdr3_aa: CASSFSHGSYNEQFF
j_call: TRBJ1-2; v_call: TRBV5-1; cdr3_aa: CASSSTGGGYTF
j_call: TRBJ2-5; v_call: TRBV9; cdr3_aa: CASSVDAGVLIQETQYF
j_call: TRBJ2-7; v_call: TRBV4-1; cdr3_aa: CASSQLFGQGIYEQYF
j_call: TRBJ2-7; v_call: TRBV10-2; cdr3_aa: CASSERGGGYEQYF
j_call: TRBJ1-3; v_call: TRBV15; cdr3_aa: CATSDGQGMENTIYF
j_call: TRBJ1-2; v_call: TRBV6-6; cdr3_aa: CASTHRGSWYGYTF
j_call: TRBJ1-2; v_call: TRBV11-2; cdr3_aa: CASSRQTGYGYTF
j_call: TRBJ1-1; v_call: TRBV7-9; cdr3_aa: CASSLPETGNTEAFF
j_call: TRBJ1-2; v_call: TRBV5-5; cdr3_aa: CASSWDPGQTYGYTF
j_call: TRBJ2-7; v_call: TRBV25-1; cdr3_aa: CASSKDFYEQYF
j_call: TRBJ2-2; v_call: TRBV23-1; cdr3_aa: CASTPSGSLITGELFF